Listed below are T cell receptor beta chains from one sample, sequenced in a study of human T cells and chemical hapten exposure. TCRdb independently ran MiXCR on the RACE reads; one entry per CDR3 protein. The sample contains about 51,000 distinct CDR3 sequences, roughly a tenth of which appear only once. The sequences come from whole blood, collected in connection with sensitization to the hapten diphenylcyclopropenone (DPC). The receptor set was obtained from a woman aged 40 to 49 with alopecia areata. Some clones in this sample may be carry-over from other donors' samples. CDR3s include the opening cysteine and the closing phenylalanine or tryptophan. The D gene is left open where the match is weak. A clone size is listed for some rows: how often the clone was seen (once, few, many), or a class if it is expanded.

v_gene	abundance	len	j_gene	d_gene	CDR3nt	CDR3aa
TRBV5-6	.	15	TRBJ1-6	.	TGTGCCAGCAGCTCCTTGGGGGGCCGGGGATCACCCCTCCACTTT	CASSSLGGRGSPLHF
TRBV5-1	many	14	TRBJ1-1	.	TGCGCCAGCAGCTTGGGAGGACGGGGCACTGAAGCTTTCTTT	CASSLGGRGTEAFF
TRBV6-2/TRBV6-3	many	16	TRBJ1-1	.	TGTGCCAGCAGCCTCACTCCTTCACGGGCGGACACTGAAGCTTTCTTT	CASSLTPSRADTEAFF
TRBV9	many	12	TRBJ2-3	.	TGTGCCAGCAGCGAGGCCGCGGATACGCAGTATTTT	CASSEAADTQYF
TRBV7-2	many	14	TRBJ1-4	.	TGTGCCAGCAGCTTAGCCGCCGTAAATGAAAAACTGTTTTTT	CASSLAAVNEKLFF
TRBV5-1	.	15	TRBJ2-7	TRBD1	TGCGCCAGCAGCCCCGGGACAGGGGGCTTCTACGAGCAGTACTTC	CASSPGTGGFYEQYF
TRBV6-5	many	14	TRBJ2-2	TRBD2	TGTGCCAGCAATAGCGGGGGGAACACCGGGGAGCTGTTTTTT	CASNSGGNTGELFF
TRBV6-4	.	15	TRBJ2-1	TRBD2	TGTGCCAGCAGTGAGGGTAGCGGGGGTTACAATGAGCAGTTCTTC	CASSEGSGGYNEQFF
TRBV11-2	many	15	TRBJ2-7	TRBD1	TGTGCCAGCAGCACCCGGACAGGGTTTTCCTACGAGCAGTACTTC	CASSTRTGFSYEQYF
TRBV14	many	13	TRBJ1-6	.	TGTGCCAGCAGCCAAGGGAGTTATTCACCCCTCCACTTT	CASSQGSYSPLHF
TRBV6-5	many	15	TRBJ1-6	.	TGTGCCAGCAGTTCCGTGGTCCAATATAATTCACCCCTCCACTTT	CASSSVVQYNSPLHF
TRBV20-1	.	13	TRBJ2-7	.	TGCAGTGCTAGAGATCCAGGGAACTACGAGCGGTACTTC	CSARDPGNYERYF
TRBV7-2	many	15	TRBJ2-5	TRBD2	TGTGCCAGCAGAGGGGACCGTGGCGGGGGAGAGACCCAGTACTTC	CASRGDRGGGETQYF
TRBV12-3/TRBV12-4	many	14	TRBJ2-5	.	TGTGCCAGCAGTCCATCACAGGGAGATGAGACCCAGTACTTC	CASSPSQGDETQYF
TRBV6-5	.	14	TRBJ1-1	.	TGTGCCAGCAGTACGCGGACACAGAACACTGAAGCTTTCTTT	CASSTRTQNTEAFF
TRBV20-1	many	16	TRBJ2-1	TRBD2	TGCAGTGCTAGACCGTTCGGGGGGAGCTCCTACAATGAGCAGTTCTTC	CSARPFGGSSYNEQFF
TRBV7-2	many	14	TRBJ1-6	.	TGTGCCAGCAGCCCTCAGGGGAGAAATTCACCCCTCCACTTT	CASSPQGRNSPLHF
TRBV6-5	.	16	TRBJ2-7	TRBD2	TGTGCCAGCAGTTACTCCGGGACTAGCGTCTCCTACGAGCAGTACTTC	CASSYSGTSVSYEQYF
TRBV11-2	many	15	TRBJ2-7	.	TGTGCCAGCAGCTCCAGGCAAGGGCAATTCGCCGAGCAGTACTTC	CASSSRQGQFAEQYF
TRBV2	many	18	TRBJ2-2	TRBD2	TGTGCCAGCAGTGAATTGCTAGCGGGGGGAACGAACACCGGGGAGCTGTTTTTT	CASSELLAGGTNTGELFF
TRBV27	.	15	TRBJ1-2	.	TGTGCCAGCAGTTTAAGTTGGGGGGATAACTATGGCTACACCTTC	CASSLSWGDNYGYTF
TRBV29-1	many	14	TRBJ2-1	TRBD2	TGCAGCGTGCTAGCGGGGGGGTCCTACAATGAGCAGTTCTTC	CSVLAGGSYNEQFF
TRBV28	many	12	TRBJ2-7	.	TGTGCCAGCAGTCTAGGGTTCTACGAGCAGTACTTC	CASSLGFYEQYF
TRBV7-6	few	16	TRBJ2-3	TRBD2	TGTGCCAGCAGCTTAGAGGCCAGCGGGGGGGCAGATACGCAGTATTTT	CASSLEASGGADTQYF
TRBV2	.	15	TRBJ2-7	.	TGCGCCAGCAAATTCCTTTGGGACACATCCTACGAGCAGTACTTC	CASKFLWDTSYEQYF
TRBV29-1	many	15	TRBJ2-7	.	TGCAGCGTAGCTACGCCCGACACCTACTCCTACGAGCAGTACTTC	CSVATPDTYSYEQYF
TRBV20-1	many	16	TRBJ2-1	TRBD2	TGCAGTGCTAGAGCACCACTAGCGGGGGGGCCTCGTGAGCAGTTCTTC	CSARAPLAGGPREQFF
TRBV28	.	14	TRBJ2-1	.	TGTGCCAGCAGTTTGCGGACAAATTACAATGAGCAGTTCTTC	CASSLRTNYNEQFF
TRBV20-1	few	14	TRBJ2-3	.	TGCAGTGCTAGAAGAACTGCTAGCACAGATACGCAGTATTTT	CSARRTASTDTQYF
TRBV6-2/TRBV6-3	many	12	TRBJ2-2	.	TGTGCCAGCAGTTACACGACCGGGGAGCTGTTTTTT	CASSYTTGELFF
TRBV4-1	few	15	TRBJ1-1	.	TGCGCCAGCAGCCAAGGGGGACTGGCGATGACTGAAGCTTTCTTT	CASSQGGLAMTEAFF
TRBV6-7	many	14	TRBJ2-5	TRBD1	TGTGCCAGTACACCAGGGGGTGCGCAAGAGACCCAGTACTTC	CASTPGGAQETQYF
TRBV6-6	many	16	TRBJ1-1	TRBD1	TGTGCCAGCAGTCAACGGACAGGGATGATGAACACTGAAGCTTTCTTT	CASSQRTGMMNTEAFF
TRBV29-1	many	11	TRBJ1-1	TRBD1	TGCAGCGTTGTCGGACAGGGTCCAGCTTTCTTT	CSVVGQGPAFF
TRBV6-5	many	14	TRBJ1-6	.	TGTGCCAGCAGTCCCAAACAGGTCCAGAGGGCCCTCCACTTT	CASSPKQVQRALHF
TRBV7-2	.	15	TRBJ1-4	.	TGTGCCAGCAGCTTTACTTCAGGGTCGACTGAAAAACTGTTTTTT	CASSFTSGSTEKLFF
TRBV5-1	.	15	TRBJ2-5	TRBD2	TGCGCCAGCAGCGGGCTAGCGGGCGCTCAAGAGACCCAGTACTTC	CASSGLAGAQETQYF
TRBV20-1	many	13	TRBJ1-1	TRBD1	TGCAGTGCTCCGGACAGGGGGGGTACTGAAGCTTTCTTT	CSAPDRGGTEAFF
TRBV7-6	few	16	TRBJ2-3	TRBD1	TGTGCCAGCAGCCCCAACAGGGGGCAAAGCACAGATACGCAGTATTTT	CASSPNRGQSTDTQYF
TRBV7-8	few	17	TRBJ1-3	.	TGTGCCAGCAGTGAAGGGGGGTTTCGGACATTAAGAAACACCATATATTTT	CASSEGGFRTLRNTIYF
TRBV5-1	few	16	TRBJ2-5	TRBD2	TGCGCCAGCAACCGGGGAGCTAGCGGGGGCCAAGAGACCCAGTACTTC	CASNRGASGGQETQYF
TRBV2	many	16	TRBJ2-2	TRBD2	TGTGCCAGCTCGAAGGGTAGCGGGGGACCCACCGGGGAGCTGTTTTTT	CASSKGSGGPTGELFF
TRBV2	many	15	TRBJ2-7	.	TGTGCCAGCAGTGACAGGGCGGTGATCAGCTACGAGCAGTACTTC	CASSDRAVISYEQYF
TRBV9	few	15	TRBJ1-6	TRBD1	TGTGCCAGCAGCGTGCAGGGGGCGCAAAATTCACCCCTCCACTTT	CASSVQGAQNSPLHF